This T cell receptor (beta chain) appears in the sequencing data of a study of blood T cell repertoires in COVID-19. Whole-study context: Samples representing acute and convalescent COVID-19 were sourced from the United States, Italy and Spain.

Profiling relied on immunoSEQ multiplex PCR, and the TCRdb table lists in-frame clones only, not all of them. The data hold fewer than 80,000 clones, with 92% observed a single time. Germline CDR1 reads SQVTM; CDR2 reads ANQGSEA. This CDR3 is 12 amino acids long. V was clipped by 2 bases and J by 11 bases, with 14 bases between them. The material sequenced was peripheral blood. The chain uses TRBV29-1 and TRBJ2-3; no clear D. The source is a human donor in a cohort sampled during active COVID-19. CDR3 nucleotide sequence: TGCAGCGTTGAACTAAACCGATATGAGCAGTATTTT. It translates to CSVELNRYEQYF.